One and the same sample provided the 9 T cell receptor beta chains below, sequenced in a study of blood T cells in healthy people across ages. A second PCR, run for about 7 to 11 cycles, used a sample-barcoded 5' primer plus a J-beta primer mix. From the 5' RACE reads, TCRdb called clonotypes with MiXCR, one entry per CDR3 protein. The sample includes hundreds of thousands of distinct CDR3 sequences, around 42% seen only once; the top ten take about a fifth. The sample comprised blood. The receptor set was obtained from a man between 60 and 75 years old in good health.

The chain carries TRBV7-2 and TRBJ2-2; D gene ambiguous. The ends were cut back, 3 bases at V and 9 bases at J, with 5 bases in the middle. Germline V gene data show CDR1 as SGHTA and CDR2 as FQGNSA. The CDR3 spans 11 residues. DNA of the CDR3: TGTGCCAGCAGCTTTGGCAGGGAGCTGTTTTTT. Translating gives CASSFGRELFF.

This clonotype has a handful of counts. The V call is TRBV3-1, the J call TRBJ2-1, with 11 bases aligning to TRBD2. The CDR3 contains 20 residues. V lost 5 bases, J lost 8 bases, and 23 bases stayed unmatched. Germline V gene sequence: CDR1 LGHDT, CDR2 YNNKEL (reference sequence). The CDR3: CASSEARRPLAGGPGDEQFF. The CDR3 DNA reads as TGTGCCAGCAGCGAGGCGAGGCGCCCCTTAGCGGGGGGGCCTGGGGATGAGCAGTTCTTC.

The gene calls are TRBV5-1 and TRBJ2-6; 7 bases agree with TRBD1. Germline-derived CDR1 and CDR2 are SGHRS and YFSETQ. The V segment lost 0 bases and the J segment 2 bases; nucleotides outside the gene matches: 8. The CDR3 totals 18 residues. In DNA form, the CDR3 reads TGCGCCAGCAGCTTGGAACCACAGGGGAGAGCTGGGGCCAACGTCCTGACTTTC. Translating it yields CASSLEPQGRAGANVLTF. Variable domain in full (rest from reference TRBV5-1 and TRBJ2-6): KAGVTQTPRYLIKTRGQQVTLSCSPISGHRSVSWYQQTPGQGLQFLFEYFSETQRNKGNFPGRFSGRQFSNSRSEMNVSTLELGDSALYLCASSLEPQGRAGANVLTFGAGSRLTVL.

The chain joins TRBV2 to TRBJ2-1; 8 bases fit TRBD1. The V gene's germline CDR1 is SNHLY and CDR2 FYNNEI. This CDR3 contains 14 residues. Unmatched junction bases numbered 8, after V lost 10 bases and J lost 3 bases. The CDR3 nucleotides read TGTGCCACCGATGAACAGGGGGGCTACAATGAGCAGTTCTTC. Protein product: CATDEQGGYNEQFF.

This clonotype has just one count. V gene TRBV7-2 combines with J gene TRBJ1-5; no clear D. Germline V gene lookup returns CDR1 SGHTA and CDR2 FQGNSA. V dropped 1 base and J dropped 3 bases, with 7 bases sitting between them. This CDR3 spans 14 amino acids. CDR3 protein: CASSLGRNNQPQHF. The CDR3 nucleotides read TGTGCCAGCAGCTTAGGGAGAAACAATCAGCCCCAGCATTTT.

A few counts support this clonotype. The genes are TRBV20-1 and TRBJ2-7, with TRBD2 matching over 8 bases. This CDR3 comprises 14 residues. The trim removed 3 bases at V and 2 bases at J, leaving 6 bases unmatched. Germline loops: CDR1 DFQATT, CDR2 SNEGSKA (reference sequence). This chain's CDR3 is CSASGGALTYEQYF. CDR3 bases: TGCAGTGCTAGCGGGGGGGCCTTGACCTACGAGCAGTACTTC.

This clonotype was found a few times. The rearrangement uses TRBV27 and TRBJ2-7; TRBD1 matches 7 bases. The CDR3 has 14 residues. The J segment lost 4 bases and the V segment lost 4 bases, leaving 7 bases of the junction unmatched. Looked up from germline, CDR1 is MNHEY and CDR2 is SMNVEV (reference sequence). The DNA of the CDR3 is TGTGCCAGCAGTTCGGGAAGGACAGGATACGAGCAGTACTTC. This gives the protein CASSSGRTGYEQYF.

The chain uses TRBV20-1 and TRBJ2-3; TRBD1 matches 8 bases. V lost 5 bases and J lost 0; bases outside the gene matches: 4. Per germline, CDR1 DFQATT and CDR2 SNEGSKA (reference sequence). The CDR3 runs to 14 residues. The CDR3, as DNA: TGCAGTGCTGATGGACAGGGCAGCACAGATACGCAGTATTTT. As protein: CSADGQGSTDTQYF.

The J gene is TRBJ2-7, the V gene TRBV7-2, with a weak D call TRBD1 (5 bases). The V end lost 0 bases, the J end lost 3 bases, and 12 bases lay between the germline ends. The germline V gene has CDR1 SGHTA and CDR2 FQGNSA. This CDR3 has 15 amino acids. This chain's CDR3 is CASSLARVTDYEQYF. The CDR3 DNA reads as TGTGCCAGCAGCTTAGCGCGAGTGACAGACTACGAGCAGTACTTC.